This T cell receptor beta chain was sequenced for a study of cytomegalovirus exposure and HLA in healthy donors. This clone came up a few times. Its antigen remains unidentified. Study-level results: In a later analysis, across HLA loci, associated TCR counts were highest for DRB1, lowest for HLA-C.

The V and J ends lost 5 bases and 5 bases, in that order; junction bases with no gene match: 9. The CDR3 loop spans 15 amino acids. Germline CDR1 is MNHEY and CDR2 is SVGAGI. PCR primers comprised 60 Vbeta and 13 Jbeta primers. TCRdb's table, derived via immunoSEQ multiplex PCR, lists solely in-frame clones and lacks some. Of 150,000 to 200,000 clones listed, roughly 84% were seen once; the top ten hold around 0.27%. This chain connects TRBV6-5 to TRBJ2-3, with 8 bases fitting TRBD1. What was sequenced was PBMCs. The receptor was isolated from a boy younger than 18 in good health and CMV-seronegative. CDR3 nucleotides: TGTGCCAGCAGTGTGGACAGGGTCTTTGGAGATACGCAGTATTTT. Protein product: CASSVDRVFGDTQYF.